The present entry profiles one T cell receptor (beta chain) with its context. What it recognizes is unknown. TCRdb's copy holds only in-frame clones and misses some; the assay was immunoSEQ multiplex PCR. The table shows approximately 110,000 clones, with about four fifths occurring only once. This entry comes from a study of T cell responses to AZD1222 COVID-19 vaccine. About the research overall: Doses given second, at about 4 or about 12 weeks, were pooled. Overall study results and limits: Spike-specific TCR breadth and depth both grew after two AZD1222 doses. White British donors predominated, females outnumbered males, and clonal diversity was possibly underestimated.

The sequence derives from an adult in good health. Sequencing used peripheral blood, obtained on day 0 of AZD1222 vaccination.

The CDR3, as DNA: TGTGCCAGTAGTTCCTGGACAGGGTACTACGAGCAGTACTTC. It specifies CASSSWTGYYEQYF. The chain combines TRBV19 with TRBJ2-7, with 8 bases fitting TRBD1. Germline V gene data show CDR1 as LNHDA and CDR2 as SQIVND (reference sequence). This CDR3 has 14 amino acids. V trimming: 5 bases; J trimming: 3 bases; junction bases outside the gene matches: 6.